The T cell receptor (beta chain) described here comes from a study of blood T cell repertoires in COVID-19. The wider study: Researchers got acute and convalescent COVID-19 samples from the United States, Italy and Spain.

This clone was picked up a small number of times. Germline V gene data show CDR1 as SGHRS and CDR2 as YFSETQ. CDR3 size: 15 residues. The germline V and J ends were trimmed by 4 bases and 0 bases, with 12 bases remaining between them. The table came from immunoSEQ multiplex PCR; TCRdb's copy has only in-frame clones and leaves some out. The table lists more than 15,000 clones, about 85% of them singletons. The clonotype originates from a human donor with active COVID-19. The donor label of this sample is uncertain. The chain uses TRBV5-1 and TRBJ2-3; tentative D call: TRBD1 (6 bases). Material: peripheral blood. CDR3 in DNA: TGCGCCAGCAGCGGGGGCAGAGTAAGCACAGATACGCAGTATTTT. Translating gives CASSGGRVSTDTQYF.